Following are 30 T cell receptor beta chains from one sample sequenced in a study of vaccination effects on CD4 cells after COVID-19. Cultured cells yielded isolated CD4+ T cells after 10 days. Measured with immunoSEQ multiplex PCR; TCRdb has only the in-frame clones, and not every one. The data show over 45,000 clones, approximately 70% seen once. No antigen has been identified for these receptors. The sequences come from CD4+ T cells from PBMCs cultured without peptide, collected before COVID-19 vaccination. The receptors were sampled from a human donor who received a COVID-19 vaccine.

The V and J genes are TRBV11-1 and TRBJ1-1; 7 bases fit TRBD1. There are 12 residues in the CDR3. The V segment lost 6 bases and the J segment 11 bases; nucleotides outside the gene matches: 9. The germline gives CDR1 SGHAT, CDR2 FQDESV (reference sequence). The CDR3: CASSTHDRVAFF. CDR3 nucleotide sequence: TGTGCCAGCAGTACACATGACAGGGTTGCTTTCTTT.

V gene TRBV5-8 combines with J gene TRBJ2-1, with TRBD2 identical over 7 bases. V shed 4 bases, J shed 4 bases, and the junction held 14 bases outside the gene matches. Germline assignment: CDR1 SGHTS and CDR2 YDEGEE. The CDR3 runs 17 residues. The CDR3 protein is CASSLQASSGLYNEQFF. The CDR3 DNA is TGTGCCAGCAGCCTTCAGGCAAGTAGCGGGCTGTACAATGAGCAGTTCTTC.

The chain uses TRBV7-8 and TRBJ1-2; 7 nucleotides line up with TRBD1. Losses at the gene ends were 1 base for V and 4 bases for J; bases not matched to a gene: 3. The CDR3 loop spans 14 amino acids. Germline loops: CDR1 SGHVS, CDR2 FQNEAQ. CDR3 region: CASSLVTGSYGYTF. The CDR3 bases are TGTGCCAGCAGCTTAGTGACAGGGAGCTATGGCTACACCTTC.

The DNA of the CDR3 is TGTGCCAGCTCTCGTAGCTTGAGCTCCTACAATGAGCAGTTCTTC. This sequence encodes CASSRSLSSYNEQFF. V and J are TRBV7-8 and TRBJ2-1; D ambiguous. This CDR3 has 15 amino acids. Trimming pared 8 bases from V and 0 bases from J, leaving 14 bases between. Germline CDR1 and CDR2: SGHVS and FQNEAQ.

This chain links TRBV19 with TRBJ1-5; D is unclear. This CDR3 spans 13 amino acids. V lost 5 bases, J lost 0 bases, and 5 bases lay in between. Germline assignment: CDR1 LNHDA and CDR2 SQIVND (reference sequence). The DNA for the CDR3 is TGTGCCAGTAGTTTCAGTAGCAATCAGCCCCAGCATTTT. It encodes CASSFSSNQPQHF.

The chain's CDR3 is CASSRSTGGLTYNSPLHF. CDR3 in DNA: TGTGCCAGCAGCCGTTCTACAGGGGGTTTGACCTATAATTCACCCCTCCACTTT. V is TRBV7-2 and J is TRBJ1-6, with 8 bases matching TRBD1. CDR3 length: 18 residues. Trimming cost V 5 bases and J 2 bases; bases outside gene matches: 11. CDR1 and CDR2 from the germline V gene are SGHTA and FQGNSA.

The CDR3 spells CASSVALEIRNEQFF. In nucleotides, the CDR3 is TGTGCCAGCAGCGTTGCATTGGAGATTCGCAATGAGCAGTTCTTC. The gene calls are TRBV9 and TRBJ2-1; D gene uncertain. CDR1 SGDLS and CDR2 YYNGEE come from the germline V gene. This CDR3 has 15 amino acids. The V and J ends lost 2 bases and 6 bases respectively, with 15 bases between them.

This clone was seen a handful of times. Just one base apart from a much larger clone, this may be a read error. CDR3 DNA: TGTGCCAGCAGCTTAGACACCGGGGAGCTGTTTTTT. It codes for CASSLDTGELFF. The chain carries TRBV7-3 and TRBJ2-2; the D is unclear. CDR3 length equals 12 residues. Trimming took off 2 bases at V and 3 bases at J, with 1 base between the two ends. CDR1 is SGHTA and CDR2 is FQGTGA in the germline V gene. The full variable domain, with the rest looked up from reference TRBV7-3 and TRBJ2-2, is GAGVSQTPSNKVTEKGKYVELRCDPISGHTALYWYRQSLGQGPEFLIYFQGTGAADDSGLPNDRFFAVRPEGSVSTLKIQRTERGDSAVYLCASSLDTGELFFGEGSRLTVL.

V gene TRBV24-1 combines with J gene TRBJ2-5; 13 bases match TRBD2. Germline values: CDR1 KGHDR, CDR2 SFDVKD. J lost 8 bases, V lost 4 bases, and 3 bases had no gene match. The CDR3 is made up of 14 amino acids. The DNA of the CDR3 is TGTGCCACCAGTGACCGACTAGCGGGAGGTACCCAGTACTTC. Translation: CATSDRLAGGTQYF.

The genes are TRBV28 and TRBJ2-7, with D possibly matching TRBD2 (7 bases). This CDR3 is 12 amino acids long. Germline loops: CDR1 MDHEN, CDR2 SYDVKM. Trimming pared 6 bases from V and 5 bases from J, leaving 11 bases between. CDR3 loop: CASRGGVNEQYF. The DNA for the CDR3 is TGTGCCAGCAGAGGGGGGGTGAACGAGCAGTACTTC.

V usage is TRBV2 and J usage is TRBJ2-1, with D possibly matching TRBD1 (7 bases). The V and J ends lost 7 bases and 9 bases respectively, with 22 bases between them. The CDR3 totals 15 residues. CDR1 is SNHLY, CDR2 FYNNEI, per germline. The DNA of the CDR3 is TGTGCCAGCAATAAGGGGGCAGGGAGGTTCGGTGAGCAGTTCTTC. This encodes CASNKGAGRFGEQFF.

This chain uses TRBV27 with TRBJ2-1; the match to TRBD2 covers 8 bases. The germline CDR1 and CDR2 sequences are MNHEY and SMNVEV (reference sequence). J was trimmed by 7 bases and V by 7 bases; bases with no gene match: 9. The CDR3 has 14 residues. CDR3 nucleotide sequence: TGTGCCAGCACCCTCGGGGGGGGGCTTAATGAGCAGTTCTTC. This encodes CASTLGGGLNEQFF.

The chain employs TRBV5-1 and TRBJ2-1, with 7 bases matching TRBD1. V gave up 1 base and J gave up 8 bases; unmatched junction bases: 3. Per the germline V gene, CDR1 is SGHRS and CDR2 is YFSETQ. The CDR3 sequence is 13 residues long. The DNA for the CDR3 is TGCGCCAGCAGCTTGAGGGGGCGGGATGAGCAGTTCTTC. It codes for CASSLRGRDEQFF.

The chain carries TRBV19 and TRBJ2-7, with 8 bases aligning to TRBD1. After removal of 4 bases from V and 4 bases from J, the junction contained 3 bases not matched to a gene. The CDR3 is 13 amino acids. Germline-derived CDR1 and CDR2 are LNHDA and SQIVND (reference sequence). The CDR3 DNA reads TGTGCCAGTAGTAAACAGGGGGTTTACGAGCAGTACTTC. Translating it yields CASSKQGVYEQYF. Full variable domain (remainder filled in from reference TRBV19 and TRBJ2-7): DGGITQSPKYLFRKEGQNVTLSCEQNLNHDAMYWYRQDPGQGLRLIYYSQIVNDFQKGDIAEGYSVSREKKESFPLTVTSAQKNPTAFYLCASSKQGVYEQYFGPGTRLTVT.

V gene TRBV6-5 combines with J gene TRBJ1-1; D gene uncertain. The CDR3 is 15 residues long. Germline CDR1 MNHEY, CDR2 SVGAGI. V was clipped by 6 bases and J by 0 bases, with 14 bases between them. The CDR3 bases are TGTGCCAGCAGCCGAGGCGGTCGCATGAACACTGAAGCTTTCTTT. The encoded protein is CASSRGGRMNTEAFF.

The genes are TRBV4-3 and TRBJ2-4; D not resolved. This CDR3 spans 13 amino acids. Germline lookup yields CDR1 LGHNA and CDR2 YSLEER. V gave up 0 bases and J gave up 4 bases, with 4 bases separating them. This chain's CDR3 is CASSQETKNIQYF. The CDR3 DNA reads TGCGCCAGCAGCCAAGAGACGAAAAACATTCAGTACTTC.

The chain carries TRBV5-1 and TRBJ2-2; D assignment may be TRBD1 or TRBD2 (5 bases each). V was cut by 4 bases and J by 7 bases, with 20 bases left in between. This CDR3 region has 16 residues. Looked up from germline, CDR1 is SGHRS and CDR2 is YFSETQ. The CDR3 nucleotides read TGCGCCAGCAGCCCTCCCCCAGGGACCGGGATCGGGGAGCTGTTTTTT. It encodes CASSPPPGTGIGELFF.

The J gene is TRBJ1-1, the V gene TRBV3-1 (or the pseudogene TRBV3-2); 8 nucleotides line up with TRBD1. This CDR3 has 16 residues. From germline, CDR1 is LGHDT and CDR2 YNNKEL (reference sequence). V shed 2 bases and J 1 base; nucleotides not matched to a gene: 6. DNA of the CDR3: TGTGCCAGCAGCCAAAGTCCCGGGACAGGGAACACTGAAGCTTTCTTT. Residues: CASSQSPGTGNTEAFF.

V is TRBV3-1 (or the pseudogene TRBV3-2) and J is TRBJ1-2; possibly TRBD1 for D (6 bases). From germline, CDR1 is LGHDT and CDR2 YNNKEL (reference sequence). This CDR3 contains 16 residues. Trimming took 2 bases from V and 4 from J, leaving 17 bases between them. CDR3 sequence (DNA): TGTGCCAGCAGCCAACAACCCTCAGGGGTTGGCTATGGCTACACCTTC. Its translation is CASSQQPSGVGYGYTF.

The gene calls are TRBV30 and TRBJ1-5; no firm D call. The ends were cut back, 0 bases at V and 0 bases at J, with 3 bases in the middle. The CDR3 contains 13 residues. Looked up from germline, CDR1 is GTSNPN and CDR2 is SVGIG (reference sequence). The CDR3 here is CAWSVRSNQPQHF. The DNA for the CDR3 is TGTGCCTGGAGTGTTCGTAGCAATCAGCCCCAGCATTTT.

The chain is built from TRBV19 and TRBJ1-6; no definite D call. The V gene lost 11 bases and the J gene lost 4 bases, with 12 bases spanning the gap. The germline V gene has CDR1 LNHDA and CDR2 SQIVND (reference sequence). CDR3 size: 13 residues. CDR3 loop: CAVAEGYNSPLHF. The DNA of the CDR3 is TGTGCCGTGGCCGAGGGATATAATTCACCCCTCCACTTT. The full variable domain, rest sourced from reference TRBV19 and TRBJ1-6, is DGGITQSPKYLFRKEGQNVTLSCEQNLNHDAMYWYRQDPGQGLRLIYYSQIVNDFQKGDIAEGYSVSREKKESFPLTVTSAQKNPTAFYLCAVAEGYNSPLHFGNGTRLTVT.

For the CDR3, the DNA is TGTGCCAGCAGCTCCCTTGGGGCGACTAACTATGGCTACACCTTC. Protein product: CASSSLGATNYGYTF. This chain uses TRBV7-2 with TRBJ1-2, with D maybe TRBD1 (5 bases). Germline CDR1 reads SGHTA; CDR2 reads FQGNSA. The V end lost 4 bases, the J end lost 0 bases, and 12 bases lay between the germline ends. The CDR3 is 15 residues long. The whole variable domain, filled in from reference TRBV7-2 and TRBJ1-2, reads GAGVSQSPSNKVTEKGKDVELRCDPISGHTALYWYRQSLGQGLEFLIYFQGNSAPDKSGLPSDRFSAERTGGSVSTLTIQRTQQEDSAVYLCASSSLGATNYGYTFGSGTRLTVV.

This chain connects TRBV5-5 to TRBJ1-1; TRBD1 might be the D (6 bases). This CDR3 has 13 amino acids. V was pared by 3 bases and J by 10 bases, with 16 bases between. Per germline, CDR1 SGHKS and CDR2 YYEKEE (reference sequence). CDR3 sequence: CASSWGQGRRAFF. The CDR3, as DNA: TGTGCCAGCAGCTGGGGTCAGGGGAGAAGAGCTTTCTTT.

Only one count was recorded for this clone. CDR3 in amino acids: CATSDIQTPRTNEKLFF. CDR3 DNA: TGTGCCACCAGTGACATCCAGACCCCCAGAACTAATGAAAAACTGTTTTTT. V usage is TRBV19 and J usage is TRBJ1-4; D call uncertain. Per germline, CDR1 LNHDA and CDR2 SQIVND (reference sequence). CDR3 length: 17 amino acids. Trimming took off 10 bases at V and 1 base at J, with 22 bases between the two ends.

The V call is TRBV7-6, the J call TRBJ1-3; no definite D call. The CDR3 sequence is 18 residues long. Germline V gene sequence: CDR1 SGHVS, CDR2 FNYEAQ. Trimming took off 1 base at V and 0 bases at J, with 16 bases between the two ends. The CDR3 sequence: CASSLVSLTGYSGNTIYF. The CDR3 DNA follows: TGTGCCAGCAGCTTAGTGTCCCTCACGGGATACTCTGGAAACACCATATATTTT.

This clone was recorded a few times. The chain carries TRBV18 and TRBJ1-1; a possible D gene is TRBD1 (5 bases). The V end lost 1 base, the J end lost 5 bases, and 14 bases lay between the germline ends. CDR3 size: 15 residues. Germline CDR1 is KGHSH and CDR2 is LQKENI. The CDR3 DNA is TGTGCCAGCTCACCACGAATGGGGCGGGGAACTGAAGCTTTCTTT. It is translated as CASSPRMGRGTEAFF.

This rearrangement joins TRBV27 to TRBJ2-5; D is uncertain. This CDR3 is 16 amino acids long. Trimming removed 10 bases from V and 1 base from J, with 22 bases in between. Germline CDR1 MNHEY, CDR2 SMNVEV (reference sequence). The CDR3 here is CATPIQPMLGQETQYF. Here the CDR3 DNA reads TGTGCCACCCCAATACAACCGATGCTTGGCCAAGAGACCCAGTACTTC.

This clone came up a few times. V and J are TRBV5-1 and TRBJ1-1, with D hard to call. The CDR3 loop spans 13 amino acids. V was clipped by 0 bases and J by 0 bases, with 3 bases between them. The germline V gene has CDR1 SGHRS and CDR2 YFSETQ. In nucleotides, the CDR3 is TGCGCCAGCAGCTTGGTGGTGAACACTGAAGCTTTCTTT. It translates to CASSLVVNTEAFF.

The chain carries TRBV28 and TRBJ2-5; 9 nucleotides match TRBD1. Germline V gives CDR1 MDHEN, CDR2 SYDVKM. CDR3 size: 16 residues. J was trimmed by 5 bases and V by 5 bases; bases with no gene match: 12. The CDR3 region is CASSTWDRALGETQYF. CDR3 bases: TGTGCCAGCAGTACCTGGGACAGGGCCCTAGGGGAGACCCAGTACTTC.

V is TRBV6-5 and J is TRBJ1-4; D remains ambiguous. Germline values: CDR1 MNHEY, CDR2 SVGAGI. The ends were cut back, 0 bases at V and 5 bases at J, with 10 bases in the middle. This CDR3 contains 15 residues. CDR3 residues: CASSYSAGRNEKLFF. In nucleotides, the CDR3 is TGTGCCAGCAGTTACTCAGCGGGAAGGAATGAAAAACTGTTTTTT.